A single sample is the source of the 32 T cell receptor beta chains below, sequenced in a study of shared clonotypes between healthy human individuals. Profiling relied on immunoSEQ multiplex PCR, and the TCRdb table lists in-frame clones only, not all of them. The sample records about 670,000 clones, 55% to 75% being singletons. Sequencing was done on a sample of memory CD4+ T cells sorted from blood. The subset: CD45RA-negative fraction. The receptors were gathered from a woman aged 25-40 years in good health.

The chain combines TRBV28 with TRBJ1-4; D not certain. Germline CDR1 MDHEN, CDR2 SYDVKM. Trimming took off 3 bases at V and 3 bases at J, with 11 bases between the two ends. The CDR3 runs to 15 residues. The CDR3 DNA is TGTGCCAGCAGTTTCCCTTTAGGACCTAATGAAAAACTGTTTTTT. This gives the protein CASSFPLGPNEKLFF.

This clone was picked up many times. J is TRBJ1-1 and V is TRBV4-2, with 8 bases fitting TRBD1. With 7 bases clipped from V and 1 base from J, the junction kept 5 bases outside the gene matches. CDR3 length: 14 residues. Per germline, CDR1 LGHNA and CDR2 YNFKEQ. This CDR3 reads CASKSTGANTEAFF. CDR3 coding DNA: TGTGCCAGCAAATCGACAGGGGCGAACACTGAAGCTTTCTTT.

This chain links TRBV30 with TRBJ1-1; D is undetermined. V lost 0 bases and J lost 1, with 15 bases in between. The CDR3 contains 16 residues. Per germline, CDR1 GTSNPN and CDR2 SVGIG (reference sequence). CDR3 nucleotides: TGTGCCTGGAGTGTACCCAAGCGAAAGGGGAACACTGAAGCTTTCTTT. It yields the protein CAWSVPKRKGNTEAFF.

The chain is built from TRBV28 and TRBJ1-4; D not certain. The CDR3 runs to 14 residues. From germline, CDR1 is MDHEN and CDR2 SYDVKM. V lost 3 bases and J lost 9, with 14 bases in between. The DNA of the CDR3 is TGTGCCAGCAGTTTTTCCTCAGGTGGGCAAAAACTGTTTTTT. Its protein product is CASSFSSGGQKLFF.

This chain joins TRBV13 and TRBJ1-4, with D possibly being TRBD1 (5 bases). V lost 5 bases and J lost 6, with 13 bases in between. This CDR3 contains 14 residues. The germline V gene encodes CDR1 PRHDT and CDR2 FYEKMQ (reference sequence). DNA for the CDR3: TGTGCCAGCAGCCTAAAGAGGGGTGATGAAAAACTGTTTTTT. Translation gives CASSLKRGDEKLFF.

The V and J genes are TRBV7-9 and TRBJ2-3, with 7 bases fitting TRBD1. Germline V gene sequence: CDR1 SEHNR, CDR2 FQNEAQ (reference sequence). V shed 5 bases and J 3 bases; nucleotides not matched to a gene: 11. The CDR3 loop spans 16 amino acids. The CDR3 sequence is CASSPRQGLITDTQYF. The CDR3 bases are TGTGCCAGCAGCCCCCGACAGGGTCTGATAACAGATACGCAGTATTTT.

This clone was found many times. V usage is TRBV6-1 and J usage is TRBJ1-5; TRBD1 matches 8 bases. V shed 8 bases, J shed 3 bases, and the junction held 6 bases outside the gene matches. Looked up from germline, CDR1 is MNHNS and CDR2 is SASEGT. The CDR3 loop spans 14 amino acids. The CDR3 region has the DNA TGTGCCAGCCTTCGGACAGGGTTCAATCAGCCCCAGCATTTT. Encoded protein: CASLRTGFNQPQHF.

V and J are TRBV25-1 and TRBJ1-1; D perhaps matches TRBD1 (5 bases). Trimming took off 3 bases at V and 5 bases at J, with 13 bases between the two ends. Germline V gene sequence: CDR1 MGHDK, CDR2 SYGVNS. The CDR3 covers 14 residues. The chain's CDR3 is CASSDIGGNTEAFF. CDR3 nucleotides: TGTGCCAGCAGTGATATCGGGGGGAATACTGAAGCTTTCTTT.

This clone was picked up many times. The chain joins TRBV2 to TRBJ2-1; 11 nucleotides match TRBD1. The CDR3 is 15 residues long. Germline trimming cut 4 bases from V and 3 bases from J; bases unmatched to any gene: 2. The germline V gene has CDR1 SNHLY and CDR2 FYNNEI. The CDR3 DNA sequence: TGTGCCAGCAGTGGGGGACAGGGGGTCTACAATGAGCAGTTCTTC. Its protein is CASSGGQGVYNEQFF.

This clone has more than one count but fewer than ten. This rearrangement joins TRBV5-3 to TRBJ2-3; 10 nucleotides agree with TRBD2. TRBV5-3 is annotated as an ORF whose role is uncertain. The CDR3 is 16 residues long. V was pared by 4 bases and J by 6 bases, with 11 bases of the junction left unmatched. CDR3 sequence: CARSPGLAILRDTQYF. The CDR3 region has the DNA TGTGCCAGAAGCCCGGGACTAGCGATTTTACGGGATACGCAGTATTTT.

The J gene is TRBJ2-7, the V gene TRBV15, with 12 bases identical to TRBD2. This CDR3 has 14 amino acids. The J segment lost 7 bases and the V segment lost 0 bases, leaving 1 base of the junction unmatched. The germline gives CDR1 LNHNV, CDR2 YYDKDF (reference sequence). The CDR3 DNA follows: TGTGCCACCAGCAGAGAACTAGCGGGAGGAGAGCAGTACTTC. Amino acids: CATSRELAGGEQYF.

CDR3 in DNA: TGCAGCTCACGATCGGGACAGGGAACTGAAGCTTTCTTT. It specifies CSSRSGQGTEAFF. This chain connects TRBV29-1 to TRBJ1-1; TRBD1 agrees at 9 bases. V lost 8 bases, J lost 5 bases, and 9 bases stayed unmatched. Per the germline V gene, CDR1 is SQVTM and CDR2 is ANQGSEA. CDR3 length: 13 amino acids.

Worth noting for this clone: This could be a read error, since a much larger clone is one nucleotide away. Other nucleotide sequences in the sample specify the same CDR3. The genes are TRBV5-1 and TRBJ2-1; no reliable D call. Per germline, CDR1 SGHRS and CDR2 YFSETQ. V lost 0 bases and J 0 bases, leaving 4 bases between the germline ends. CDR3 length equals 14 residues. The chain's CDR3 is CASSLDNSYNEQFF. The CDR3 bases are TGCGCCAGCAGCTTGGACAACTCCTACAATGAGCAGTTCTTC.

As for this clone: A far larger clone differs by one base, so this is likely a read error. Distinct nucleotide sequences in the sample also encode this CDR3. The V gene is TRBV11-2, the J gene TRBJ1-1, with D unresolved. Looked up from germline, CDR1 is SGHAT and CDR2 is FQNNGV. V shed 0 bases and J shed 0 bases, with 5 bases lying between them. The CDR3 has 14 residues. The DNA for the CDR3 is TGTGCCAGCAGCTTAGACCGGGTGAACACTGAAGCTTTCTTT. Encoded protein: CASSLDRVNTEAFF. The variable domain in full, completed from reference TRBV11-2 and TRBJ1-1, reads EAGVAQSPRYKIIEKRQSVAFWCNPISGHATLYWYQQILGQGPKLLIQFQNNGVVDDSQLPKDRFSAERLKGVDSTLKIQPAKLEDSAVYLCASSLDRVNTEAFFGQGTRLTVV.

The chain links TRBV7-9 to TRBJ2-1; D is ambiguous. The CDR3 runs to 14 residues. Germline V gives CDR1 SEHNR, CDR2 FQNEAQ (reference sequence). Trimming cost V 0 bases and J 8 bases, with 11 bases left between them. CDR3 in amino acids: CASSLAGIIHEQFF. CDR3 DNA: TGTGCCAGCAGCTTAGCGGGAATTATCCATGAGCAGTTCTTC.

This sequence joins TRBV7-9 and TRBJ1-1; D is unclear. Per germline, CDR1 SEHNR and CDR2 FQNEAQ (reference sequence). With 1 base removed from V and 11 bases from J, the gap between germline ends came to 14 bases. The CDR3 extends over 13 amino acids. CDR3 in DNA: TGTGCCAGCAGCTTAGTCGGCAGACCCGGCGCTTTCTTT. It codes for CASSLVGRPGAFF.

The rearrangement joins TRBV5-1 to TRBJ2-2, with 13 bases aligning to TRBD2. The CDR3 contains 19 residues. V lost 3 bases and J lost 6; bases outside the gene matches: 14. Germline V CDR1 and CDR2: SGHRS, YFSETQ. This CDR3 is CASSSLPGLAGYSSGELFF. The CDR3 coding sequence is TGCGCCAGCAGCTCTCTACCGGGACTAGCGGGATACTCCTCCGGGGAGCTGTTTTTT.

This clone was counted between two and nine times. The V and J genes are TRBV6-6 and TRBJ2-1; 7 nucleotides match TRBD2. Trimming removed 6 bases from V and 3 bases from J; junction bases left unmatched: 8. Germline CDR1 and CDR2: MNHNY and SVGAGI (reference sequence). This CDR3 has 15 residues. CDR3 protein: CASRKGTMNYNEQFF. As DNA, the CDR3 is TGTGCCAGCAGGAAAGGGACTATGAACTACAATGAGCAGTTCTTC.

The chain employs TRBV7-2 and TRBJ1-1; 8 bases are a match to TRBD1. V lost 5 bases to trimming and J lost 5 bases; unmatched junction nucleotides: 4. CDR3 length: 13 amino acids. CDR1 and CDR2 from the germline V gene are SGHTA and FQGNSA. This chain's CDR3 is CASSAQGGTEAFF. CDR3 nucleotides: TGTGCCAGCAGCGCACAGGGGGGGACTGAAGCTTTCTTT.

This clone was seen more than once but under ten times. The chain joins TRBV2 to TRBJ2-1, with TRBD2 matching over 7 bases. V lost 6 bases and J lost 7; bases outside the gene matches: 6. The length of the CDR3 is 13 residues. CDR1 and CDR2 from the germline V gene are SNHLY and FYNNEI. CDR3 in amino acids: CASRAGPINEQFF. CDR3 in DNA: TGTGCCAGCAGAGCGGGACCAATAAATGAGCAGTTCTTC.

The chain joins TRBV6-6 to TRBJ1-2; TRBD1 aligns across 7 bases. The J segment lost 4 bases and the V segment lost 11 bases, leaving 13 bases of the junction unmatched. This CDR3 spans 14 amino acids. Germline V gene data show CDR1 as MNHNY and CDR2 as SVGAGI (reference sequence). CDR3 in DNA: TGTGCCGCAAGGACAGGTCGGGTCTCCTATGGCTACACCTTC. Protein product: CAARTGRVSYGYTF.

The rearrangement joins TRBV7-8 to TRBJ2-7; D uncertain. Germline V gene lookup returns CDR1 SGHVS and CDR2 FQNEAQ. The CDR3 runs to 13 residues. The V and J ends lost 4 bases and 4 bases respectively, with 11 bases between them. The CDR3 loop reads CASSSARLYEQYF. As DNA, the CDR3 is TGTGCCAGCAGCTCAGCCCGGTTGTACGAGCAGTACTTC.

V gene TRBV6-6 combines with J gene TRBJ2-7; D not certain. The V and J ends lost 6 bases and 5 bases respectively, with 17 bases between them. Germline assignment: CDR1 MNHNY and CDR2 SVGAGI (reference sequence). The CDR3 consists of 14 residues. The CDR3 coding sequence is TGTGCCAGCAGCTACCTAAAGGACGACGACGAGCAGTACTTC. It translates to CASSYLKDDDEQYF.

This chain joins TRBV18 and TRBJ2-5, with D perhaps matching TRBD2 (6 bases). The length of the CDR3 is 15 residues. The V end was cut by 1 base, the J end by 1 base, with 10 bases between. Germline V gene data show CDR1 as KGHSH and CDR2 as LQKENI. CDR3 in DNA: TGTGCCAGCTCACCACGGGCTAGCGTCCAAGAGACCCAGTACTTC. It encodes CASSPRASVQETQYF.

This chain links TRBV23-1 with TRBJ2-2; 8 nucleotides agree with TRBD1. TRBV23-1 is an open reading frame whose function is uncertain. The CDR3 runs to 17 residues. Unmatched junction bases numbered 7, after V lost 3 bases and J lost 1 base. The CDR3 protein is CASSHPRDRKNTGELFF. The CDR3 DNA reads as TGCGCCAGCAGTCATCCCCGGGACAGGAAGAACACCGGGGAGCTGTTTTTT.

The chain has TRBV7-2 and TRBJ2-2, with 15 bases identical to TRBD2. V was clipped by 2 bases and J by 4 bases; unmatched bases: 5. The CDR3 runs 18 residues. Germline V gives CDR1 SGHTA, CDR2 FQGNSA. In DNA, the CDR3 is TGTGCCAGCAGCTTATCGGGACTAGCGGGAGGCCTCACCGGGGAGCTGTTTTTT. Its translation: CASSLSGLAGGLTGELFF.

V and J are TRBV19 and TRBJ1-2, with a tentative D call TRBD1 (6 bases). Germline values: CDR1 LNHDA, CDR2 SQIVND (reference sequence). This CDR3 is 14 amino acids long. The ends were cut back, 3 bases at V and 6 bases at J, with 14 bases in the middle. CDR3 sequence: CASSIAGASDGYTF. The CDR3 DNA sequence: TGTGCCAGTAGTATTGCAGGGGCTTCGGATGGCTACACCTTC.

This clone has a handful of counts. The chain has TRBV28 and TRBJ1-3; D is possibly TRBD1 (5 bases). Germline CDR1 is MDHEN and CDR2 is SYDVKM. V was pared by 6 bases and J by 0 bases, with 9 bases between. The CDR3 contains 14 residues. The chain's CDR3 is CASRLGGSGNTIYF. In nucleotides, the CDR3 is TGTGCCAGCAGACTCGGGGGCTCTGGAAACACCATATATTTT. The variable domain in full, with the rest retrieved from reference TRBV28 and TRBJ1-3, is DVKVTQSSRYLVKRTGEKVFLECVQDMDHENMFWYRQDPGLGLRLIYFSYDVKMKEKGDIPEGYSVSREKKERFSLILESASTNQTSMYLCASRLGGSGNTIYFGEGSWLTVV.

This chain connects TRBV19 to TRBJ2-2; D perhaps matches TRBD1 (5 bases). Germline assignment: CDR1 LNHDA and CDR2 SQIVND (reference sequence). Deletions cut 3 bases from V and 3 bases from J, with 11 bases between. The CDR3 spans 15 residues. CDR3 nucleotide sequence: TGTGCCAGTAGTATCCCAGGGTATGACACCGGGGAGCTGTTTTTT. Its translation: CASSIPGYDTGELFF.

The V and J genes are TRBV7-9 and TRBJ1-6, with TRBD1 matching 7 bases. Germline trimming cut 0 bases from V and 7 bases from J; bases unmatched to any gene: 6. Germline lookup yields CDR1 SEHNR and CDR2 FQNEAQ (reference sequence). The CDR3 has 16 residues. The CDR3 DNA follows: TGTGCCAGCAGCTTAGCAGGGGGCGAGGGAAATTCACCCCTCCACTTT. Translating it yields CASSLAGGEGNSPLHF.

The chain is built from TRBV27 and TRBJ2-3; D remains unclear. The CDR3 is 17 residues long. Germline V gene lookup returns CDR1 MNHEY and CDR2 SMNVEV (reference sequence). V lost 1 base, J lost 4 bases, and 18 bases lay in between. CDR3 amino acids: CASSLLGLGRAADTQYF. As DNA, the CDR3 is TGTGCCAGCAGTTTATTGGGCCTAGGACGGGCGGCAGATACGCAGTATTTT.

Written as DNA, the CDR3 is TGCGCCAGCAGCCAAGTGGGACTAGCGGGAGACGAGCAGTACTTC. It translates to CASSQVGLAGDEQYF. The rearrangement uses TRBV4-1 and TRBJ2-7, with 14 nucleotides matching TRBD2. This CDR3 has 15 amino acids. With 1 base clipped from V and 5 bases from J, the junction kept 1 base outside the gene matches. CDR1 is MGHRA, CDR2 YSYEKL, per germline.